This T cell receptor beta chain was identified during a study of cytomegalovirus exposure and HLA in healthy donors. Study outcomes and limitations: Most TCR sequences showed up rarely, but some public TCRs showed up in many donors. Some TCR beta chains (roughly 150 of them) were listed as cytomegalovirus-associated. According to an earlier analysis, most TCR beta V segments yielded productive rearrangements about 90% or about 30% of the time.

This clone was counted only a few times. Its cognate antigen is unknown. Primers included in the PCR were 60 Vbeta and 13 Jbeta primers. Clones were read by immunoSEQ multiplex PCR, and TCRdb kept only the in-frame ones, dropping some. The sample holds under 200,000 clones, approximately 71% seen once. The CDR3 extends over 15 amino acids. V was pared by 3 bases and J by 7 bases, with 5 bases of the junction left unmatched. Germline loops: CDR1 SNHLY, CDR2 FYNNEI. Sequenced sample: PBMCs. The receptor comes from a woman between 35 and 50 years old in good health and CMV-seropositive. The chain couples TRBV2 to TRBJ2-1, with 11 bases matching TRBD2. CDR3 nucleotides: TGTGCCAGCAGTGATTTAACTAGCGGGAGTAATGAGCAGTTCTTC. Its translation: CASSDLTSGSNEQFF.